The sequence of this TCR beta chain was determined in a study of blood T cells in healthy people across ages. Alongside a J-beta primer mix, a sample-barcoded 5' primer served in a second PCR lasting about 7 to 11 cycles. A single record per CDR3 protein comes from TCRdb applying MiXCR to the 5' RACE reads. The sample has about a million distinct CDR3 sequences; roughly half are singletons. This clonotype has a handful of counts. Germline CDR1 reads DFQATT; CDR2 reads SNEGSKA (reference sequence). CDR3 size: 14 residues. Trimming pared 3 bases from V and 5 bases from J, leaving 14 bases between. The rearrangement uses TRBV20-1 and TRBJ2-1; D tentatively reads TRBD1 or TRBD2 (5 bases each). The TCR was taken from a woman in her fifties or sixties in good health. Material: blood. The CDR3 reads CSASTSGTNNEQFF. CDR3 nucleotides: TGCAGTGCTAGTACTTCCGGGACCAACAATGAGCAGTTCTTC.